The text below deals with one T cell receptor beta chain. Only a few counts were recorded for this clonotype. Which antigen it targets is not known. No per-base quality is available; no much larger clone lies one base away. Library prep was done by 5' RACE. TCRdb names Illumina HiSeq 2500 as the instrument used. A second PCR of about 7 to 12 cycles was performed with a sample-barcoded 5' primer and a J-beta primer mix. Each TCR beta cDNA molecule received a unique molecular identifier from a template-switch 5' adaptor carrying 12 random nucleotides. At least 2.5 million CDR3-containing paired-end reads were obtained from each sample. The Mint cDNA synthesis kit, primed by a TRBC-specific oligonucleotide, was used to synthesize first-strand cDNA from all RNA. After uracil-DNA glycosylase treatment, a first 18-cycle PCR used universal primers M1SS and BC2_uni_R on all cDNA. The authors' pipeline ran thus. For normalization, 1 million high-quality reads were randomly selected from each sample, with every read carrying a distinct molecular identifier. Instead of being binned into consensus sequences, reads that shared molecular identifiers were thrown out. MiTCR, set to a Q25 quality threshold and the strictest error-elimination algorithm, was used for CDR3 identification, clonotype clustering and error correction. Lower-bound total TCR beta diversity was estimated with a nonparametric unseen species model using Euler transformation. TCRdb cleaned the public reads at Q25 with fastp, built clones with MiXCR and kept in-frame beta chains. Each CDR3 protein appears once, grouped with its most common genes and DNA. None of the V and J calls come from the authors' own analysis; TCRdb made them. This sample gives approximately 960,000 distinct CDR3 sequences in total; under 35% of them show up just once. The biggest ten clones account for roughly a tenth of the sample.

The donors were roughly 39 Caucasian individuals from Russia, aged roughly 6 to 100 years, who were systemically healthy. Each donor gave roughly 9 milliliters of peripheral blood, drawn into EDTA-treated Vacutainer tubes. Ficoll-Paque density-gradient centrifugation was used to isolate PBMCs, with at least 7 million obtained per sample. Trizol reagent was used to extract total RNA from the PBMCs, yielding at least 5 micrograms per sample. Naive CD45RAhigh/CD27high T cell percentages were measured by flow cytometry on a PBMC aliquot from every donor. The CDR3 holds 17 amino acids from the cysteine to the phenylalanine. The DNA shown is the 51-base CDR3, in frame from base 1. The junction shows trimming of 7 bases on V and 8 bases on J, and the gene matches do not reach 16 bases of it. The sample comes from a study of blood T cells in healthy people across ages (dated by TCRdb to the mid-2010s). Background on the whole study: In model experiments, template switching captured roughly one uniquely barcoded TCR beta cDNA molecule for every two T cells. Age-related changes in TCR beta repertoire diversity were measured in the study by deep sequencing normalized with unique cDNA molecular identifiers. The donors were split into four age groups: young (average about 15 years), middle-aged (around 37), aged (roughly 68) and long-lived (approximately 80). The study analyzed two additional independent replicas of 1 million unique cDNA reads from the same blood draw for two donors, one aged 18 to 30 and one aged 80 or older.

The full study reports these points: There was a strong correlation between observed TCR beta diversity and the percentage of naive T cells measured by flow cytometry. The long-lived group showed more naive CD4+ T cells, fewer expanded clones and increased TCR diversity than the aged group, suggesting age selection. Bulk unsorted PBMC profiling prevented conclusive comparison of naive and antigen-experienced compartments. Because the CMV infection status of the donors was unknown, age-related changes in expanded clonotypes may potentially have been confounded. Total diversity estimates from one million sequenced T cells were considered lower bounds and underestimates. Observed TCR beta diversity per million T cells fell roughly linearly with age, and a significant reduction was already apparent by age roughly 40.

In addition, the sample was reused for a study of T cells of mothers and their children. Drawing on the second study: Donors were nine systemically healthy Caucasian individuals: three mothers and their six children. cDNA synthesis used all of the extracted RNA, with approximately 1.4 ug of RNA in each 15 ul reaction. Sample barcodes and 2-4 random nucleotides were added via the M1S primer in the second PCR. Each mother yielded over 8.5 million TCR beta CDR3 reads and each child 3 million or so reads. Thymic selection shapes the output of TCR recombination in a similar way in related and unrelated pairs, and inherited differences have a minor effect. Normalized repertoire overlap was always found to be slightly, but never significantly, higher in related mother-child pairs than in unrelated mother-child pairs. With a sensitivity of approximately 93 clones per million clonotypes, no persistent microchimeric T cell clones were detected. The study used deep NGS to compare TCR beta repertoires of mothers and children, seeking features distinguishing related mother-child pairs from unrelated individuals. The mean age was roughly 40 +/- 4 years for the mothers and approximately 11 +/- 4 years for the children. After adapter ligation with NEBNext reagents, the libraries were sequenced on Illumina HiSeq 2000 with 100+100 nt paired-end reads. To prevent cross-contamination, the mother and child libraries were prepared a month apart and were sequenced in separate runs. Between roughly 500,000 and 2,300,000 distinct TCR beta clonotypes were identified per donor. Naive TCR beta clonotypes were estimated from low-frequency clonotypes matched to each donor's FACS-determined naive share, without sorting.

In this chain, TRBV12-3 or TRBV12-4 is recombined with TRBJ2-1; 11 bases in the middle match TRBD1. Input material: blood. The sequence was obtained from a woman between 35 and 50 years old in good health. Read as DNA, the sequence is TGTGCCAGCACCCTGGACAGGGGGCTTCGATTAGTCCATGAGCAGTTCTTC. Its translation is CASTLDRGLRLVHEQFF.